The subject of this entry is one TCR beta chain. The CDR3 loop spans 14 amino acids. Germline-derived CDR1 and CDR2 are SEHNR and FQNEAQ (reference sequence). The ends were cut back, 3 bases at V and 6 bases at J, with 14 bases in the middle. The data derive from a study of blood T cell repertoires in COVID-19. Across the study: Nucleic acid was either cDNA or gDNA, and it came from T cells, B-cell-depleted T cells, or PBMCs.

Original methodology: Amplification with reference gene primers provided the estimates of nucleated cell counts. Generated by immunoSEQ multiplex PCR, the TCRdb table keeps only in-frame clones and is missing some. V and J calls and clone size are copied from that table; D and trimming were computed from the DNA. The sample holds hundreds of thousands of clones, around 86% seen once. This receptor was obtained from a woman aged 25 to 39 with active or convalescent COVID-19. Material: peripheral blood. This chain links TRBV7-9 with TRBJ1-1, with TRBD1 as a possible D gene (5 bases). CDR3 amino acids: CASSFMGGKAEAFF. The CDR3 nucleotides read TGTGCCAGCAGCTTCATGGGGGGAAAGGCTGAAGCTTTCTTT.